These 10 T cell receptor beta chains came from one sample sequenced in a study of metastatic and nonmetastatic thyroid tumors. Through MiXCR, TCRdb re-clonotyped the PCR reads. The sample holds roughly 20,000 clones, around 15% seen once. All patients were untreated before thyroid surgery. Sequencing input: tumor tissue. The receptor source for this set is a female donor with papillary thyroid cancer or a benign thyroid nodule (not recorded which). Some clones in this sample may be carry-over from other donors' samples.

Comments on this clone: A read error is possible here, since a much larger clone lies one base away. This sequence joins TRBV10-3 and TRBJ1-1, with a possible D match to TRBD1 (6 bases). Germline V gives CDR1 ENHRY, CDR2 SYGVKD. This CDR3 is 14 amino acids long. The V and J ends lost 5 bases and 3 bases respectively, with 13 bases between them. Written as DNA, the CDR3 is TGTGCCATCAGTCGGACAGCGAGCGACACTGAAGCTTTCTTT. Protein: CAISRTASDTEAFF.

This rearrangement joins TRBV28 to TRBJ2-2; D is undetermined. CDR1 and CDR2 from the germline V gene are MDHEN and SYDVKM. V was trimmed by 3 bases and J by 7 bases, leaving 6 bases between them. This CDR3 region has 12 residues. The CDR3 loop is CASSLFGGELFF. CDR3 sequence (DNA): TGTGCCAGCAGTTTGTTTGGCGGGGAGCTGTTTTTT.

The V and J genes are TRBV6-1 and TRBJ1-3; 10 bases match TRBD1. The CDR3 covers 16 residues. J was trimmed by 1 base and V by 5 bases; bases with no gene match: 5. The germline CDR1 and CDR2 sequences are MNHNS and SASEGT. CDR3 nucleotides: TGTGCCAGCAGTACCCGGACAGGGGGGTCTGGAAACACCATATATTTT. Translation: CASSTRTGGSGNTIYF.

In this sample, this clone turned up many times. The V gene is TRBV5-1, the J gene TRBJ1-6; D may be TRBD1 (5 bases). The V end lost 0 bases, the J end lost 9 bases, and 16 bases lay between the germline ends. Germline CDR1 SGHRS, CDR2 YFSETQ. The CDR3 has 16 residues. Here the CDR3 DNA reads TGCGCCAGCAGCTTGGCGATGGGGGGGTCCGGTTCACCCCTCCACTTT. Encoded protein: CASSLAMGGSGSPLHF. Looking up the rest from reference TRBV5-1 and TRBJ1-6 gives the full variable domain: KAGVTQTPRYLIKTRGQQVTLSCSPISGHRSVSWYQQTPGQGLQFLFEYFSETQRNKGNFPGRFSGRQFSNSRSEMNVSTLELGDSALYLCASSLAMGGSGSPLHFGNGTRLTVT.

There are many counts of this clone. The chain joins TRBV6-1 to TRBJ1-5; possibly TRBD1 for D (6 bases). This CDR3 has 17 amino acids. V lost 5 bases and J lost 1, with 18 bases in between. Germline V lookup: CDR1 MNHNS, CDR2 SASEGT. The CDR3 protein is CASSPEGGARSNQPQHF. The CDR3 region has the DNA TGTGCCAGCAGTCCAGAAGGGGGGGCGAGAAGCAATCAGCCCCAGCATTTT.

The chain links TRBV11-3 to TRBJ1-2; unclear D gene. V lost 7 bases, J lost 2 bases, and 8 bases lay in between. The CDR3 loop spans 12 amino acids. Germline CDR1 SGHNT, CDR2 YENEEA. The DNA of the CDR3 is TGTGCCAGCATCATGGGAAACTATGGCTACACCTTC. It is translated as CASIMGNYGYTF.

This clone was observed many times. A much larger clonotype is one base distant, so this may be a read error. V usage is TRBV4-1 and J usage is TRBJ2-7, with D perhaps TRBD1 or TRBD2 (5 bases each). Trimming removed 2 bases at V and 7 bases at J, with 15 bases between. Looked up from germline, CDR1 is MGHRA and CDR2 is YSYEKL. CDR3 size: 14 residues. The CDR3 DNA follows: TGCGCCAGCAGCCAACTTGAGGTGGGACGGGAGCAGTACTTC. Protein sequence: CASSQLEVGREQYF.

This clone was seen repeatedly, ten times or more. The chain links TRBV30 to TRBJ2-3; 9 nucleotides line up with TRBD1. CDR1 is GTSNPN, CDR2 SVGIG, per germline (reference sequence). The CDR3 runs 16 residues. J lost 7 bases, V lost 2 bases, and 13 bases had no gene match. The CDR3 spells CAWSPLWGQGGNTQYF. Here the CDR3 DNA reads TGTGCCTGGAGTCCTCTTTGGGGACAGGGTGGAAATACGCAGTATTTT.

On this clone: A read error may explain this, as a much larger clone is one base away. The V gene is TRBV6-1, the J gene TRBJ2-1; 8 bases agree with TRBD1. Germline lookup yields CDR1 MNHNS and CDR2 SASEGT. The CDR3 contains 15 residues. CDR3 DNA sequence: TGTGCCAGCAGTTCACCGGGACAGGACTACAATGATCAGTTCTTC. Translated, it gives CASSSPGQDYNDQFF.

This clone has a count of ten or more. The chain has TRBV20-1 and TRBJ2-1; D could derive from TRBD1 or TRBD2 (6 bases each). V lost 6 bases and J lost 0, with 15 bases in between. CDR3 length equals 15 residues. CDR1 is DFQATT and CDR2 is SNEGSKA in the germline V gene (reference sequence). DNA of the CDR3: TGCAGTGCCGGGGGCGCGAAGAGCTCCTACAATGAGCAGTTCTTC. This translates into CSAGGAKSSYNEQFF.